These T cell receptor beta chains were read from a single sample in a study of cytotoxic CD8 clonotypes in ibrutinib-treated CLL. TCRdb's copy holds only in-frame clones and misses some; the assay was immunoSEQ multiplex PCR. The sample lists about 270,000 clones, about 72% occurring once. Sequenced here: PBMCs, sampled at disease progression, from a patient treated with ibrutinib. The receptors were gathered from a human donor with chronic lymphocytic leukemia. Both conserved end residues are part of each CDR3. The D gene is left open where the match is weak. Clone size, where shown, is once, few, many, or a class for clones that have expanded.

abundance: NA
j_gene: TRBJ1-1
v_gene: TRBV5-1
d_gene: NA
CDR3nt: TGCGCCAGCAGCTTGGATCCAGGGACGAGAGCTTTCTTT
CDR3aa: CASSLDPGTRAFF

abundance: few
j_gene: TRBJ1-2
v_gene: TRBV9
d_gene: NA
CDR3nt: TGTGCCAGCTACAGGGTTTCGGGAGGCTACACCTTC
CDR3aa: CASYRVSGGYTF

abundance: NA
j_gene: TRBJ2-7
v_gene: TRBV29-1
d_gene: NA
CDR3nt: TGCAGCGTTGTGGGTATCTCCTACGAGCAGTACTTC
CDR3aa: CSVVGISYEQYF

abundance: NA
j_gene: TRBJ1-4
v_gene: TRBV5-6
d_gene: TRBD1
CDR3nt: TGTGCCAGCAGCCCTGACAGGGGAGTCTTGGTTGAAAAACTGTTTTTT
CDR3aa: CASSPDRGVLVEKLFF

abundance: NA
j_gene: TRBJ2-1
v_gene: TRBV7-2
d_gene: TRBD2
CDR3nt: TGTGCCAGCAGGACAACTAGCGGGGGTTCCTACAATGAGCAGTTCTTC
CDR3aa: CASRTTSGGSYNEQFF

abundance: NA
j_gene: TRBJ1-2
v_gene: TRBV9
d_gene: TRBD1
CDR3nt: TGTGCCAGTTGGGACAGGAGATATGGCTACACCTTC
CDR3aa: CASWDRRYGYTF

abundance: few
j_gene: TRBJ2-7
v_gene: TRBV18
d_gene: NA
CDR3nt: TGTGCCAGCTCACCGGGATATAGCTCCTACGAGCAGTACTTC
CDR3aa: CASSPGYSSYEQYF

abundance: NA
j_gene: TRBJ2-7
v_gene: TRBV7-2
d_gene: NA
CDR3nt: TGTGCCAGCAGCTTAGGGTCTGGTCTCCCCTACGAGCAGTACTTC
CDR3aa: CASSLGSGLPYEQYF

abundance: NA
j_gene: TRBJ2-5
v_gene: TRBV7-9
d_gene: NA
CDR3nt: TGTGCCAGCAGGTCTCGAGGGGCGGGGCAAGAGACCCAGTACTTC
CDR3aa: CASRSRGAGQETQYF

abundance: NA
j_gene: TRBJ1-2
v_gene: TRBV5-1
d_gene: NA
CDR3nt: TGCGCCAGCAGCTTGGGAACCAGAGCCAACTATGGCTACACCTTC
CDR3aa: CASSLGTRANYGYTF

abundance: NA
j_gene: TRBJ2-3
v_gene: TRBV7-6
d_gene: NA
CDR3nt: TGTGCCAGCAGCTCTTTTTTGGGAGATACGCAGTATTTT
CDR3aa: CASSSFLGDTQYF

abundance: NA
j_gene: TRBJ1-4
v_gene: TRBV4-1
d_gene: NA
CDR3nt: TGCGCCAGCAGCCAAGGAGCGGCGGCAGGGAAGAAAAAACTGTTTTTT
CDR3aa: CASSQGAAAGKKKLFF

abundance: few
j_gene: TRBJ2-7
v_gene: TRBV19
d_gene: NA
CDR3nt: TGTGCTTCGAGAGATGTAGCTGGCTTC
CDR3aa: CASRDVAGF

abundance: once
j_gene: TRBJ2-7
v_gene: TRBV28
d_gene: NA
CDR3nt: TGTGCCAGCAGTGAGGGAACGGACGAGCAGTACTTC
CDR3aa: CASSEGTDEQYF

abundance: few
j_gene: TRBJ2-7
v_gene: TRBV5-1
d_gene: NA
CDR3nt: TGCGCCAGCAGCCCTTATACCCCCTACGAGCAGTACTTC
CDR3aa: CASSPYTPYEQYF

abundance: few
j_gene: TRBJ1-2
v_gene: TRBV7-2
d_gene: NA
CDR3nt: TGTGCCAGCAGCTTAAGCGGCTATGGCTACACCTTC
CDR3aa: CASSLSGYGYTF

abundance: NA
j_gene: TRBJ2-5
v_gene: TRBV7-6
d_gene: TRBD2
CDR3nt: TGTGCCAGCAGCTCGGGGGGGCAAGAGACCCAGTACTTC
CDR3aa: CASSSGGQETQYF

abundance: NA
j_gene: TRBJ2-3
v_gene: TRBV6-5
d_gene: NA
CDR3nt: TGTGCCAGCACTCCATTCGGGACTCCACCAGATACGCAGTATTTT
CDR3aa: CASTPFGTPPDTQYF

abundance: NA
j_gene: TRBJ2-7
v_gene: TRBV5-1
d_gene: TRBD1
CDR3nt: TGCGCCAGCAGCTTCTCCGGGACAGGCTTGGGGGACGAGCAGTACTTC
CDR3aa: CASSFSGTGLGDEQYF

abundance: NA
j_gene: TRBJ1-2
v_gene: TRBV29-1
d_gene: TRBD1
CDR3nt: TGCAGCGTTGATAAGCTGGGACAGATCTATGGCTACACCTTC
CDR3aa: CSVDKLGQIYGYTF

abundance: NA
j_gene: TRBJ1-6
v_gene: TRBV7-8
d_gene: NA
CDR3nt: TGTGCCAGCAGCCCTGAAGGATTCGGTTCACCCCTCCACTTT
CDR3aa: CASSPEGFGSPLHF

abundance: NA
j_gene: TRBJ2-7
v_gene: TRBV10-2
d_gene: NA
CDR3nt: TGCGCCAGCAGTGAGGCCAGGTTAAGCTCCTACGAGCAGTACTTC
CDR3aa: CASSEARLSSYEQYF

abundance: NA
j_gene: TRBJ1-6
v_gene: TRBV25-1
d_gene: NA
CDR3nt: TGTGCCAGCAGTGAACAAAGAGTCTATAATTCACCCCTCCACTTT
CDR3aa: CASSEQRVYNSPLHF

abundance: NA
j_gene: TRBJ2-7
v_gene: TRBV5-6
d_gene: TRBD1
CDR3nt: TGTGCCAGCAGCTTCAATTTGGACAGGTGGTACGAGCAGTACTTC
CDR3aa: CASSFNLDRWYEQYF

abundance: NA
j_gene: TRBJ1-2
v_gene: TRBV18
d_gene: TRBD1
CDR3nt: TGTGCCAGCTCACCAAGGGACAGGGGGCGGGCAGATGGCTACACCTTC
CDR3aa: CASSPRDRGRADGYTF

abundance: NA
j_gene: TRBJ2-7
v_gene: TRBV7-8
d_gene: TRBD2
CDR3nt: TGTGCCAGCAGCCCATGGACTAGCGGGGGCTCCTACGAGCAGTACTTC
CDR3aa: CASSPWTSGGSYEQYF

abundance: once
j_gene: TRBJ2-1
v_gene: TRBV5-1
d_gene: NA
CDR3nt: TGCGCCAGCAGCTTGCTTGGGGGGAATGAGCAGTTCTTC
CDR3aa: CASSLLGGNEQFF

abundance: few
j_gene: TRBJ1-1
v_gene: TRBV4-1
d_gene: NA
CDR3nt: TGCGCCAGCAGCGCCGGAGGGACTGAAGCTTTCTTT
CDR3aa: CASSAGGTEAFF

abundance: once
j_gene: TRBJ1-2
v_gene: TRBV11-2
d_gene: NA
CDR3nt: TGTGCCAGCAGCGCTACACAGGTCTATGGCTACACCTTC
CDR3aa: CASSATQVYGYTF

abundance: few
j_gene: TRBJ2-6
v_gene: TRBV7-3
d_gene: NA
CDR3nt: TGTGCCAGCAGTCGGAGCTCTGGGGCCAACGTCCTGACTTTC
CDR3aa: CASSRSSGANVLTF

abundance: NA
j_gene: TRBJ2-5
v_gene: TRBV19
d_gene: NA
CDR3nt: TGTGCCAGTAGTACCCAGGGTATAGAGGAGACCCAGTACTTC
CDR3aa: CASSTQGIEETQYF

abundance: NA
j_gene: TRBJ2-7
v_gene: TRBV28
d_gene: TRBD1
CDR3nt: TGTGCCAGCAGTCCTATCGACAGGGTCTCCTACGAGCAGTACTTC
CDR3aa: CASSPIDRVSYEQYF

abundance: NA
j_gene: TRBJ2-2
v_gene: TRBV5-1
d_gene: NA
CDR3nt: TGCGCCAGCCACGGCTTCATAGGGAACACCGGGGAGCTGTTTTTT
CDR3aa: CASHGFIGNTGELFF

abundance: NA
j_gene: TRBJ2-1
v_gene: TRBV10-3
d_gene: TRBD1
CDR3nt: TGTGCCACCCTGACAGGGCTATACAATGAGCAGTTCTTC
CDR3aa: CATLTGLYNEQFF

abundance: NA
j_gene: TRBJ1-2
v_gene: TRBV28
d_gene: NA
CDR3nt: TGTGCCAGCAGTTTACGGGGAGGCTACACCTTC
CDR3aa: CASSLRGGYTF

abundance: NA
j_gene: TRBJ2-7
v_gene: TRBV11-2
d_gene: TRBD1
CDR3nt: TGTGCCAGCAGCTCCCAACCCCCGGACAGGGCCAACTACGAGCAGTACTTC
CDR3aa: CASSSQPPDRANYEQYF